A selection of T cell receptor beta chains follows, all from one sample in a study of T cells expressing NK-cell markers. Following a re-call of the 5' RACE reads, TCRdb has one entry per CDR3 protein and lacks DNA. The sample table sets out more than 400,000 distinct CDR3 sequences. Sample: blood T cells: a sorted CD56 or NKG2C T cell subset, CD4+ or CD8+ T cells, or bulk PBMC T cells (not recorded which). These receptors were collected from a woman aged 18 to 75 in good health. Each CDR3 is given with its conserved first and last residue. Fields, in order: CDR3 length, V gene, J gene, CDR3 protein.

length: 12
V: TRBV10-3
J: TRBJ1-5
CDR3: CAIGQGDQPQHF

length: 13
V: TRBV12-3/TRBV12-4
J: TRBJ2-1
CDR3: CASRIPSYNEQFF

length: 14
V: TRBV20-1
J: TRBJ2-6
CDR3: CSASLGSGANVLTF

length: 13
V: TRBV20-1
J: TRBJ1-1
CDR3: CSASAGLNTEAFF

length: 13
V: TRBV30
J: TRBJ2-5
CDR3: CAWSVRFRETQYF

length: 13
V: TRBV12-3/TRBV12-4
J: TRBJ2-2
CDR3: CASVTGGAGELFF

length: 15
V: TRBV20-1
J: TRBJ2-3
CDR3: CSAPLAGASTDTQYF

length: 13
V: TRBV5-1
J: TRBJ2-1
CDR3: CASSLVPHNEQFF

length: 14
V: TRBV20-1
J: TRBJ1-4
CDR3: CSAPPPGQGGKLFF

length: 13
V: TRBV12-3/TRBV12-4
J: TRBJ2-2
CDR3: CASTPAVTGELFF

length: 14
V: TRBV28
J: TRBJ2-7
CDR3: CAGGSGSGSYEQYF

length: 17
V: TRBV4-3
J: TRBJ2-7
CDR3: CASSRSLEGGLTYEQYF

length: 14
V: TRBV18
J: TRBJ1-5
CDR3: CASSPDRGYQPQHF

length: 14
V: TRBV5-1
J: TRBJ2-7
CDR3: CASSLEGNSYEQYF

length: 18
V: TRBV9
J: TRBJ1-3
CDR3: CASSVGSGQGPGGNTIYF

length: 13
V: TRBV7-2
J: TRBJ2-5
CDR3: CASSLNSQETQYF

length: 15
V: TRBV10-3
J: TRBJ2-3
CDR3: CAISEDVRSTDTQYF

length: 15
V: TRBV7-9
J: TRBJ1-4
CDR3: CASSFNGQNNEKLFF

length: 15
V: TRBV12-3/TRBV12-4
J: TRBJ2-7
CDR3: CASSLRDSRTYEQYF

length: 15
V: TRBV6-1
J: TRBJ2-1
CDR3: CASSKTSGGGDEQFF

length: 16
V: TRBV2
J: TRBJ2-3
CDR3: CASNGLAGVGTDTQYF

length: 15
V: TRBV7-2
J: TRBJ2-1
CDR3: CASSSPGQGFNEQFF

length: 16
V: TRBV10-3
J: TRBJ1-6
CDR3: CAISESSDSENSPLHF

length: 15
V: TRBV6-2/TRBV6-3
J: TRBJ2-1
CDR3: CASSHRATVFDEQFF

length: 11
V: TRBV20-1
J: TRBJ2-3
CDR3: CSAKEGDTQYF

length: 14
V: TRBV30
J: TRBJ1-1
CDR3: CAWSLGILNTEAFF

length: 19
V: TRBV4-1
J: TRBJ1-2
CDR3: CASSQAGPGFRIGSYGYTF

length: 13
V: TRBV7-6
J: TRBJ2-5
CDR3: CASSFYSQETQYF

length: 12
V: TRBV29-1
J: TRBJ2-7
CDR3: CSVEEGASEQYF

length: 14
V: TRBV5-1
J: TRBJ1-1
CDR3: CASSPEDPNTEAFF

length: 15
V: TRBV7-9
J: TRBJ2-1
CDR3: CASSPGPGLFDEQFF

length: 16
V: TRBV20-1
J: TRBJ1-2
CDR3: CSAKTRRQEASYGYTF

length: 14
V: TRBV15
J: TRBJ2-1
CDR3: CATTSGRSYNEQFF

length: 16
V: TRBV6-1
J: TRBJ2-5
CDR3: CATTDPRTGNTETQYF

length: 18
V: TRBV28
J: TRBJ2-2
CDR3: CASSLTGTGVSYYGELFF

length: 14
V: TRBV20-1
J: TRBJ2-7
CDR3: CSATPYGRGYEQYF

length: 12
V: TRBV7-3
J: TRBJ2-1
CDR3: CASSQTGTPQFF

length: 15
V: TRBV4-1
J: TRBJ1-2
CDR3: CASSQDPATGDGYTF

length: 15
V: TRBV18
J: TRBJ1-2
CDR3: CASSPGTGVGYGYTF

length: 16
V: TRBV9
J: TRBJ2-2
CDR3: CASSVEPRGNTGELFF